The 13 T cell receptor beta chains listed next were all sequenced from one sample in a study of OX40 agonist ivuxolimab in advanced cancers. The repertoire was sequenced with immunoSEQ multiplex PCR; TCRdb's copy has only in-frame clones and lacks some. This table holds about 67,000 clones, more than 75% found once. Here the sequenced sample was CD4+ or CD8+ T cells sorted from blood, taken in a trial of the OX40 agonist ivuxolimab. Receptor source: an adult with an advanced solid tumor such as melanoma, head and neck, liver or kidney cancer.

The chain has TRBV7-2 and TRBJ1-5, with TRBD1 identical over 9 bases. V shed 2 bases, J shed 6 bases, and the junction held 5 bases outside the gene matches. The germline V gene encodes CDR1 SGHTA and CDR2 FQGNSA. This CDR3 is 15 amino acids long. CDR3 coding DNA: TGTGCCAGCAGCTTATGGGACAGGGTAACTCAGCCCCAGCATTTT. Its protein is CASSLWDRVTQPQHF.

This clone appeared once. V is TRBV6-5 and J is TRBJ1-2; the D gene is possibly TRBD1 (6 bases). The CDR3 length is 15 residues. Trimming took 0 bases from V and 3 from J, leaving 11 bases between them. In germline, CDR1 is MNHEY, CDR2 SVGAGI. CDR3 protein: CASSYSKQGDYGYTF. In DNA form, the CDR3 reads TGTGCCAGCAGTTACTCGAAACAGGGCGACTATGGCTACACCTTC.

The chain has TRBV5-4 and TRBJ2-7; tentatively, D is TRBD1 (5 bases). Trimming left V 3 bases short and J 2 bases short, with 18 bases between. The CDR3 has 16 residues. CDR1 and CDR2 from the germline V gene are SGHNT and YYREEE (reference sequence). CDR3 region: CASSSYLGAAPYEQYF. The DNA of the CDR3 is TGTGCCAGCAGCTCATACTTAGGGGCGGCCCCCTACGAGCAGTACTTC.

The table lists this clone with a count of one. Sequence at one end of the junction differs from germline and may be a read error. Other DNA sequences in this sample translate to the same CDR3. The rearrangement uses TRBV11-2 and TRBJ2-2; D is possibly TRBD1 or TRBD2 (6 bases each). Germline CDR1 SGHAT, CDR2 FQNNGV. The CDR3 sequence is 17 residues long. CDR3 region: CASSLDYGGANTGELFF. The CDR3 nucleotides are TGTGCCAGTAGCTTAGATTACGGGGGCGCGAACACCGGGGAGCTGTTTTTT.

The chain employs TRBV28 and TRBJ1-4; maybe TRBD1 (5 bases). The CDR3 runs 15 residues. Germline CDR1 is MDHEN and CDR2 is SYDVKM. Trimming left V 2 bases short and J 5 bases short, with 12 bases between. CDR3 DNA: TGTGCCAGCAGTTTAAACGCGGGGCAGAATGAAAAACTGTTTTTT. Its protein product is CASSLNAGQNEKLFF.

The chain links TRBV12-5 to TRBJ1-2, with D unresolved. CDR1 and CDR2 from the germline V gene are LGHNT and FRNRAP. The CDR3 runs to 11 residues. V lost 2 bases, J lost 12 bases, and 10 bases lay in between. The CDR3 coding sequence is TGTGCTAGTGGTTTGCAAAACGCAGACACCTTC. Translation: CASGLQNADTF.

J is TRBJ2-7 and V is TRBV28, with 9 bases that match TRBD2. Unmatched junction bases numbered 3, after V lost 5 bases and J lost 1 base. The CDR3 is made up of 14 amino acids. In germline, CDR1 is MDHEN, CDR2 SYDVKM. As DNA, the CDR3 is TGTGCCAGCAGTCTCGCGGGGGGGTCCTACGAGCAGTACTTC. Encoded protein: CASSLAGGSYEQYF.

The gene calls are TRBV7-2 and TRBJ2-1, with 12 bases matching TRBD2. The CDR3 is 17 residues long. Germline trimming cut 3 bases from V and 6 bases from J; bases unmatched to any gene: 9. CDR1 and CDR2 (germline): SGHTA, FQGNSA. CDR3 nucleotides: TGTGCCAGCAGCTTCCGGACTAGCGGGAAGGTCTTCAATGAGCAGTTCTTC. As protein: CASSFRTSGKVFNEQFF.

The CDR3 nucleotides are TGTGCCAGCAGTAGTATGAGGGATCAGCCCCAGCATTTT. Its translation: CASSSMRDQPQHF. The chain is built from TRBV6-4 and TRBJ1-5, with unresolved D. Germline values: CDR1 MRHNA, CDR2 SNTAGT. The CDR3 is made up of 13 amino acids. With 5 bases removed from V and 5 bases from J, the gap between germline ends came to 10 bases.

The chain has TRBV28 and TRBJ2-3; D not certain. The CDR3 has 12 amino acids. V was pared by 3 bases and J by 3 bases, with 4 bases between. Germline V lookup: CDR1 MDHEN, CDR2 SYDVKM. The CDR3 nucleotides are TGTGCCAGCAGTTTTCTTACAGATACGCAGTATTTT. Its protein is CASSFLTDTQYF. The full variable domain, completed using reference TRBV28 and TRBJ2-3, is DVKVTQSSRYLVKRTGEKVFLECVQDMDHENMFWYRQDPGLGLRLIYFSYDVKMKEKGDIPEGYSVSREKKERFSLILESASTNQTSMYLCASSFLTDTQYFGPGTRLTVL.

The J gene is TRBJ2-7, the V gene TRBV10-3; D possibly matches TRBD1 or TRBD2 (5 bases each). The CDR3 spans 13 residues. The V gene lost 0 bases and the J gene lost 2 bases, with 5 bases spanning the gap. The V gene's germline CDR1 is ENHRY and CDR2 SYGVKD. The CDR3 region is CAISESGAYEQYF. CDR3 DNA: TGTGCCATCAGTGAGTCGGGGGCCTACGAGCAGTACTTC.

This clone was seen just once. V is TRBV28 and J is TRBJ1-4; 8 nucleotides agree with TRBD1. CDR1 and CDR2 from the germline V gene are MDHEN and SYDVKM. V lost 6 bases, J lost 8 bases, and 17 bases stayed unmatched. This CDR3 region has 17 residues. The CDR3 protein is CASRIGFRGRVEEKLFF. The CDR3 region has the DNA TGTGCCAGCAGAATAGGCTTCAGGGGGCGCGTAGAGGAAAAACTGTTTTTT.

The chain recombines TRBV30 with TRBJ2-7; D is unresolved. V lost 3 bases, J lost 6 bases, and 18 bases lay in between. The CDR3 is made up of 14 amino acids. Germline values: CDR1 GTSNPN, CDR2 SVGIG (reference sequence). The CDR3 DNA reads TGTGCCTGGAGGGCCCCCGGAGACTTTTCCGAGCAGTACTTC. It translates to CAWRAPGDFSEQYF.